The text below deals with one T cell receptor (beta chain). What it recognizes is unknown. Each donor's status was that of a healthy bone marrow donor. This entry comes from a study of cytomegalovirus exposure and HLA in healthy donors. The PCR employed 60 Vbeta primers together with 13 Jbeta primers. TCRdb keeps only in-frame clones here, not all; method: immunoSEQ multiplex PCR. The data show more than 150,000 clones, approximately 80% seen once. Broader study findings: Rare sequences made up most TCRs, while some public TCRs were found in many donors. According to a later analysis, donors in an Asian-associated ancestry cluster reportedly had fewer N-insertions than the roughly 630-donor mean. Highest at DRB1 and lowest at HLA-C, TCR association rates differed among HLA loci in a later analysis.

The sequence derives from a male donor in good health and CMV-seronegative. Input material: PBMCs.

CDR3 nucleotides: TGTGCCAGCAGCTCGAACGGGAGGGCCACAGATACGCAGTATTTT. It codes for CASSSNGRATDTQYF. V gene TRBV7-3 combines with J gene TRBJ2-3; 8 nucleotides align to TRBD2. The germline V gene has CDR1 SGHTA and CDR2 FQGTGA. This CDR3 region has 15 residues. The ends lost 4 bases at V and 2 bases at J; junction bases unmatched: 5.